This entry features one T cell receptor beta chain sequence. This record comes from a study of control samples from healthy donors and cancer patients. Profiled with immunoSEQ multiplex PCR; TCRdb holds only in-frame clones, not every one. This sample has around 150,000 clones, with roughly 94% found just once. CDR1 is MGHDK and CDR2 is SYGVNS in the germline V gene. The V and J ends lost 2 bases and 4 bases respectively, with 8 bases between them. This CDR3 is built from 14 residues. The chain carries TRBV25-1 and TRBJ1-4; D ambiguous. The material sequenced was PBMCs. This receptor was identified in a man between 60 and 75 years old with colorectal cancer. CDR3 sequence (DNA): TGTGCCAGCAGTGAACACAGAGATAATGAAAAACTGTTTTTT. This sequence encodes CASSEHRDNEKLFF.